This TCR beta chain was profiled in a study of blood T cell repertoires in COVID-19. Study overall: The United States, Italy and Spain supplied acute and convalescent COVID-19 samples.

Produced via immunoSEQ multiplex PCR; TCRdb's table is partial and in-frame only. Of about 150,000 clones listed, roughly 90% are singletons. The CDR3 loop spans 15 amino acids. The ends lost 1 base at V and 7 bases at J; junction bases unmatched: 7. From germline, CDR1 is LGHNA and CDR2 YNFKEQ. This receptor was obtained from a woman in her 70s with acute or convalescent COVID-19. This sequence joins TRBV4-2 and TRBJ1-1, with 9 bases aligning to TRBD1. Source material: peripheral blood. In nucleotides, the CDR3 is TGTGCCAGCAGCCAAGTGGGACAGGGCCCTCATGAAGCTTTCTTT. Translated, it gives CASSQVGQGPHEAFF.